This T cell receptor beta chain was recorded in a study of identical twins. Whole-study findings and limits: Beta clonotypes that were abundant in cord blood contained fewer insertions, a pattern absent from memory repertoires. Invariant MAIT and iNKT cells may have partly biased zero-insertion analyses.

TCRdb ran MiXCR on the 5' RACE reads and lists one entry per CDR3 protein. This sample yields around 690,000 distinct CDR3 sequences, of which 21% are seen a single time; approximately 4.5% belongs to the top ten. For this clonotype: The target antigen is unknown.

This sample also belongs to another study, concerning T cells expressing NK-cell markers. From that paper: T cells sorted in several experiments were restricted to alpha-beta TCR T cells by an anti-gamma-delta TCR antibody.

Sequenced sample: PBMCs. The clonotype originates from a woman aged 18 to 35 in good health.

CDR3 DNA: TGTGCCAGCACAACTAGACAACACGAGCAGTACTTC. Translated: CASTTRQHEQYF. This chain joins TRBV27 and TRBJ2-7; maybe TRBD2 (5 bases). The germline V and J ends were trimmed by 7 bases and 5 bases, with 12 bases remaining between them. This CDR3 is 12 amino acids long. CDR1 is MNHEY, CDR2 SMNVEV, per germline (reference sequence).